This T cell receptor (beta chain) was found in a study of blood T cell repertoires in COVID-19. Whole-study context: Nucleic acid was either cDNA or gDNA, and it came from T cells, B-cell-depleted T cells, or PBMCs.

The protocol was immunoSEQ multiplex PCR, while the TCRdb copy is restricted to in-frame clones and leaves out a portion. The sample includes tens of thousands of clones, over 70% of them seen just once. The CDR3 is made up of 16 amino acids. V was pared by 5 bases and J by 2 bases, with 8 bases of the junction left unmatched. The germline gives CDR1 SGHVS, CDR2 FQNEAQ. The receptor's source is a woman over 75 with COVID-19, enrolled during active disease. The chain recombines TRBV7-8 with TRBJ2-3, with 9 bases identical to TRBD1. The specimen sequenced was peripheral blood. The CDR3 sequence is CASSPRGTGTTDTQYF. For the CDR3, the DNA is TGTGCCAGCAGCCCCCGGGGGACAGGGACCACAGATACGCAGTATTTT. The full variable domain, rest sourced from reference TRBV7-8 and TRBJ2-3, is GAGVSQSPRYKVAKRGQDVALRCDPISGHVSLFWYQQALGQGPEFLTYFQNEAQLDKSGLPSDRFFAERPEGSVSTLKIQRTQQEDSAVYLCASSPRGTGTTDTQYFGPGTRLTVL.